This passage covers 8 T cell receptor beta chains from one sample sequenced in a study of T cells after yellow fever vaccination. TCRdb reanalysed the 5' RACE reads using MiXCR and keeps one entry per CDR3 protein. The sample has some 260,000 distinct CDR3 sequences; around 5.2% are singletons. The source material was CD4+ T cells sorted from PBMCs, sampled on the day of the yellow fever booster vaccination. The receptors here all came from a man between 18 and 35 years old who received the YFV17D yellow fever vaccine.

This rearrangement joins TRBV7-6 to TRBJ1-6, with 10 positions matching TRBD1. V lost 5 bases, J lost 8 bases, and 6 bases stayed unmatched. This CDR3 contains 15 residues. The germline V gene has CDR1 SGHVS and CDR2 FNYEAQ. CDR3 DNA: TGTGCCAGCAGCCTATGGGGGACAGGGGATTCACCCCTCCACTTT. This gives the protein CASSLWGTGDSPLHF.

The rearrangement links TRBV12-3 or TRBV12-4 to TRBJ1-1, with D hard to call. With 6 bases removed from V and 10 bases from J, the gap between germline ends came to 15 bases. The CDR3 loop spans 12 amino acids. The CDR3 DNA is TGTGCCAGCAGCTCGACGGGCGGTGCAGCTTTCTTT. It encodes CASSSTGGAAFF.

This clonotype was counted ten times or more. The chain uses TRBV12-3 or TRBV12-4 and TRBJ2-1; 9 bases are a match to TRBD1. With V trimmed by 6 bases and J by 4 bases, 7 bases remained unmatched. The CDR3 has 15 residues. The CDR3 region is CASREPGQGYNEQFF. For the CDR3, the DNA is TGTGCCAGCAGAGAACCGGGACAGGGATACAATGAGCAGTTCTTC.

This clonotype was picked up many times. The rearrangement links TRBV29-1 to TRBJ2-5; tentatively, D is TRBD2 (5 bases). The CDR3 consists of 12 residues. From germline, CDR1 is SQVTM and CDR2 ANQGSEA. The V end lost 6 bases, the J end lost 2 bases, and 10 bases lay between the germline ends. CDR3 nucleotides: TGCAGCGTCGGGGAGCCTCAAGAGACCCAGTACTTC. Residues: CSVGEPQETQYF.

This clonotype was detected a few times. The genes are TRBV7-9 and TRBJ2-1; D gene uncertain. The germline gives CDR1 SEHNR, CDR2 FQNEAQ (reference sequence). The V gene lost 2 bases and the J gene lost 13 bases, with 0 bases spanning the gap. The length of the CDR3 is 8 residues. DNA of the CDR3: TGTGCCAGCAGCTTACAGTTCTTC. Protein: CASSLQFF.

V is TRBV7-2 and J is TRBJ1-1, with a tentative D call TRBD1 (5 bases). Germline CDR1 SGHTA, CDR2 FQGNSA. With 2 bases removed from V and 0 bases from J, the gap between germline ends came to 16 bases. The CDR3 extends over 17 amino acids. The CDR3, as DNA: TGTGCCAGCAGCTTAACCCGGGACGGCTCCCTGAACACTGAAGCTTTCTTT. Its protein is CASSLTRDGSLNTEAFF.

This chain connects TRBV7-2 to TRBJ1-3, with no clear D. The CDR3 runs to 13 residues. The V gene lost 6 bases and the J gene lost 4 bases, with 10 bases spanning the gap. Germline assignment: CDR1 SGHTA and CDR2 FQGNSA. CDR3 nucleotide sequence: TGTGCCAGCAGTCAAGTTCCAGGAAACACCATATATTTT. Its translation is CASSQVPGNTIYF.

This clonotype occurred many times. V usage is TRBV4-3 and J usage is TRBJ2-1; no clear D. CDR1 is LGHNA, CDR2 YSLEER, per germline. This CDR3 contains 14 residues. Trimming removed 0 bases from V and 10 bases from J, with 13 bases in between. As DNA, the CDR3 is TGCGCCAGCAGCCAAGATTTCGGCTTACGGGAGCAGTTCTTC. This translates into CASSQDFGLREQFF.